This T cell receptor (beta chain) was found in a study of T cells after yellow fever vaccination. Study information: Fractions low in cell number were prepared with SMART-Seq v4 Ultra Low Input.

The study, taken as a whole, reports: Post-booster reappearance was seen for most primary-vaccination clones (about 96% CD4, around 88% CD8).

In the case of this clonotype: Its cognate antigen is unknown.

TCRdb used MiXCR to reprocess the 5' RACE reads, holding one entry per CDR3 protein. Counted here are 500,000 to 650,000 distinct CDR3 sequences, roughly 17% occurring once; the ten biggest clones make up 15% to 20%. The sample consisted of PBMCs, taken about 5 days after the first yellow fever vaccination. The origin of this receptor is a man aged 18 to 29 who received the YFV17D yellow fever vaccine.

The CDR3 loop is CSARLLSSEAFF. CDR3 DNA sequence: TGCAGTGCTAGACTCCTCTCATCTGAAGCTTTCTTT. J is TRBJ1-1 and V is TRBV20-1; D call uncertain. The CDR3 contains 12 residues. Germline V gene lookup returns CDR1 DFQATT and CDR2 SNEGSKA (reference sequence). V shed 2 bases and J shed 6 bases, with 10 bases lying between them.